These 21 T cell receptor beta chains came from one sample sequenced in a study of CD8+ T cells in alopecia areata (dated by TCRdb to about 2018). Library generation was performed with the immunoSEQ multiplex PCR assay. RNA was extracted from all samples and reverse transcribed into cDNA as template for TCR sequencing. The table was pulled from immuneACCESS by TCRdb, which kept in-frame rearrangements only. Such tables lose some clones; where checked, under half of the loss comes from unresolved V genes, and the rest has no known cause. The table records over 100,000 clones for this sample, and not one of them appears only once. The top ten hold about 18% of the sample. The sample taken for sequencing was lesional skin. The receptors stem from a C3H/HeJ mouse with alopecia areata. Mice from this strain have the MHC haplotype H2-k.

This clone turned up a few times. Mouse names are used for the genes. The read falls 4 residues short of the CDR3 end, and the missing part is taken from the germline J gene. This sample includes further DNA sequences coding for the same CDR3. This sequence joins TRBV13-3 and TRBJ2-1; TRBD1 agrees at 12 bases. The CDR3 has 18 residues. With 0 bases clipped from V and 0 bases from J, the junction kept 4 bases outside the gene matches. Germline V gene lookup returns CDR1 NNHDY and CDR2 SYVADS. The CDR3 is CASSDAGTGGYNYAEQFF. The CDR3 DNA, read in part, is TGTGCCAGCAGTGATGCAGGGACAGGGGGCTATAACTATGCT.

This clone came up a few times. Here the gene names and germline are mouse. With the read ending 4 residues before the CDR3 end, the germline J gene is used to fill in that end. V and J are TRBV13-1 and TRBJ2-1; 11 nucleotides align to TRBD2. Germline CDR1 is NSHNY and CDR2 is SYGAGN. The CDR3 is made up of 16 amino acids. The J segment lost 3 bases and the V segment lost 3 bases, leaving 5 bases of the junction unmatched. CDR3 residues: CASSAGTGGPYAEQFF. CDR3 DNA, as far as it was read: TGTGCCAGCAGTGCCGGGACTGGGGGCCCCTATGCT.

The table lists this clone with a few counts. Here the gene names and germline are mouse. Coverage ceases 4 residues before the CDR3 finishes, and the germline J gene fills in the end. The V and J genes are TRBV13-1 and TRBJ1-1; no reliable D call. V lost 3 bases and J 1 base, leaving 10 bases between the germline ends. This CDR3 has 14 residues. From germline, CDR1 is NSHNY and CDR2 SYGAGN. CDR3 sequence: CASSGRVWNTEVFF. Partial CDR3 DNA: TGTGCCAGCAGTGGGAGGGTGTGGAACACA.

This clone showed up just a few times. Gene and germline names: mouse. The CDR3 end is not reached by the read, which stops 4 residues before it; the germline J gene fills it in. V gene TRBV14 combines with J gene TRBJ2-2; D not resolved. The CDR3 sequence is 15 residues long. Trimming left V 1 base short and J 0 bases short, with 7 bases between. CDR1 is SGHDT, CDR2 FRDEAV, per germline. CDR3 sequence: CASSFVTTNTGQLYF. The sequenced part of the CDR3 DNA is TGTGCCAGCAGTTTCGTGACAACAAACACCGGG.

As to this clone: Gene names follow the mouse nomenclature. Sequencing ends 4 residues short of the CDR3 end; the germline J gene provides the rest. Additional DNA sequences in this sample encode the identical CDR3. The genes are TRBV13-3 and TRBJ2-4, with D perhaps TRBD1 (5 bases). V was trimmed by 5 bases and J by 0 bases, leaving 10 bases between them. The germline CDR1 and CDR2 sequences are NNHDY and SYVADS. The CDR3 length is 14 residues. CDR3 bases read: TGTGCCAGCAGCGTTGACAGTAGTCAAAAC. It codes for CASSVDSSQN. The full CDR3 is CASSVDSSQNTLYF.

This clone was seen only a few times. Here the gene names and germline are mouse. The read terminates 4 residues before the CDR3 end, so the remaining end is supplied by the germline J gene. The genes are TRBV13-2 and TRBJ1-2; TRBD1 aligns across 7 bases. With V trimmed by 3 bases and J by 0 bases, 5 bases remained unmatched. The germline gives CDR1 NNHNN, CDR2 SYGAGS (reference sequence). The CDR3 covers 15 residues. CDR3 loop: CASGVYRGSNSDYTF. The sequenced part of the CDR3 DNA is TGTGCCAGCGGTGTCTACAGGGGATCAAACTCC.

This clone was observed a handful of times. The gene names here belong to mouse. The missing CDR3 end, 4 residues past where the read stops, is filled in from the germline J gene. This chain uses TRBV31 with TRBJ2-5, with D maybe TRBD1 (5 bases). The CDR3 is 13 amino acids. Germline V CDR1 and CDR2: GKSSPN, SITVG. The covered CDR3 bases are TGTGCCTGGAGTCTAGGGGATTGGGAC. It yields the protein CAWSLGDWD. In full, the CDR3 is CAWSLGDWDTQYF.

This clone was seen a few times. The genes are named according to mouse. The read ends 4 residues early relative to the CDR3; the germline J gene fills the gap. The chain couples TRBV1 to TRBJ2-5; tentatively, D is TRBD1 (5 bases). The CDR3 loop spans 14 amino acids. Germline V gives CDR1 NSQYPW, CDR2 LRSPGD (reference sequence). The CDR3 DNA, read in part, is TGCACCTGCAGTGCTCGGCAGGGAAGAGAC. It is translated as CTCSARQGRD. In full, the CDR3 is CTCSARQGRDTQYF. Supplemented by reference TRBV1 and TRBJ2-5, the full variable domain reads VTLLEQNPRWRLVPRGQAVNLRCILKNSQYPWMSWYQQDLQKQLQWLFTLRSPGDKEVKSLPGADYLATRVTDTELRLQVANMSQGRTLYCTCSARQGRDTQYFGPGTRLLVL.

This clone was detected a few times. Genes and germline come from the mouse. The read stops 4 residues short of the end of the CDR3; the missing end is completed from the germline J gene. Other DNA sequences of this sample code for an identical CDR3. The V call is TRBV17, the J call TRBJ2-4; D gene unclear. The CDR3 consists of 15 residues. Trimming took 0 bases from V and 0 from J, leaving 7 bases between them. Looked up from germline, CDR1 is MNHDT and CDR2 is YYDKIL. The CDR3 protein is CASSRDRGSQNTLYF. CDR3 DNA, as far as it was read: TGTGCTAGCAGTAGAGATCGAGGGAGTCAAAAC.

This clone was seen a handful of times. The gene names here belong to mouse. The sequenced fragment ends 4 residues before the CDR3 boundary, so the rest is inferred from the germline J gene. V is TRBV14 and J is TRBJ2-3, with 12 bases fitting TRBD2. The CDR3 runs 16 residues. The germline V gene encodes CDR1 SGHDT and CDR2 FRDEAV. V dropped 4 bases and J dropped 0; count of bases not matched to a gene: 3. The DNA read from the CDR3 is TGTGCCAGCAGTCCGGACTGGGGGGGTAGTGCAGAA. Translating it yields CASSPDWGGSAE. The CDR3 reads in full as CASSPDWGGSAETLYF.

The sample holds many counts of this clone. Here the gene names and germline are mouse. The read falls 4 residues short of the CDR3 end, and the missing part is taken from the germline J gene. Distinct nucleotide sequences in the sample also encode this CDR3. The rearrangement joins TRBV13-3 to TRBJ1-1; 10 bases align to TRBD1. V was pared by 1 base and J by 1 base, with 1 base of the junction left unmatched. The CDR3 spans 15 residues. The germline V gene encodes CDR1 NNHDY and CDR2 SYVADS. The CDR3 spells CASSDRTGGNTEVFF. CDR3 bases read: TGTGCCAGCAGTGATCGGACAGGGGGGAACACA.

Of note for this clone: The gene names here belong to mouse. CDR3 residues: CASSDSGASQNTLYF. The covered CDR3 bases are TGTGCCAGCAGTGATTCTGGGGCCAGTCAAAAC. The J gene is TRBJ2-4, the V gene TRBV13-3; perhaps TRBD2 as D (6 bases). The missing CDR3 end, 4 residues past where the read stops, is filled in from the germline J gene. The germline V and J ends were trimmed by 1 base and 0 bases, with 9 bases remaining between them. Germline V lookup: CDR1 NNHDY, CDR2 SYVADS. This CDR3 has 15 residues.

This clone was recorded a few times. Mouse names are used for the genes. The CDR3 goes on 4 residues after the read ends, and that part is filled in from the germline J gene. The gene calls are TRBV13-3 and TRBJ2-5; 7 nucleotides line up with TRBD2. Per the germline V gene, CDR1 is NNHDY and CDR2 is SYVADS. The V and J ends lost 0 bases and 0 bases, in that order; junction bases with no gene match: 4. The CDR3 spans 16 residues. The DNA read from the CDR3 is TGTGCCAGCAGTGATGCAACTGGGGATAACCAAGAC. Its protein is CASSDATGDNQD. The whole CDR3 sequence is CASSDATGDNQDTQYF.

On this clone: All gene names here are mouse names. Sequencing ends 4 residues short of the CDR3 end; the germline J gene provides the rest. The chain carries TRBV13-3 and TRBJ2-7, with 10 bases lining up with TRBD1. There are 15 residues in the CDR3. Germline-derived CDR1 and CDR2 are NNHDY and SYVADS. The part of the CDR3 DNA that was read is TGTGCCAGCAGTACCGGGACAGGGGCGGTTTAT. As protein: CASSTGTGAVY. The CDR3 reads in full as CASSTGTGAVYEQYF.

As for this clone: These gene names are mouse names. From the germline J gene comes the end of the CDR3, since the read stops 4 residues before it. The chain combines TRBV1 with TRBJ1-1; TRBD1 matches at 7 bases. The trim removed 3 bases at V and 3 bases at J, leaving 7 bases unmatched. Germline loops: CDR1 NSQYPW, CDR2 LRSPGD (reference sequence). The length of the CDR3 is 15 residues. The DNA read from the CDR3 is TGCACCTGCAGTGCCTCGGGACAGCGGGACACA. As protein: CTCSASGQRDT. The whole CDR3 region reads CTCSASGQRDTEVFF. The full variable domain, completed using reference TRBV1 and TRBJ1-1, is VTLLEQNPRWRLVPRGQAVNLRCILKNSQYPWMSWYQQDLQKQLQWLFTLRSPGDKEVKSLPGADYLATRVTDTELRLQVANMSQGRTLYCTCSASGQRDTEVFFGKGTRLTVV.

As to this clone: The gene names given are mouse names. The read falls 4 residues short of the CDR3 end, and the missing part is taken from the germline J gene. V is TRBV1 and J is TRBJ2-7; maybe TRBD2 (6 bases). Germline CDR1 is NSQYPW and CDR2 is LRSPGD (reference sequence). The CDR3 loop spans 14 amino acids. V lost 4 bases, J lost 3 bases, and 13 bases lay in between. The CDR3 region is CTCSEGLPVYEQYF. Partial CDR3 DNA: TGCACCTGCAGTGAGGGACTCCCCGTCTAT.

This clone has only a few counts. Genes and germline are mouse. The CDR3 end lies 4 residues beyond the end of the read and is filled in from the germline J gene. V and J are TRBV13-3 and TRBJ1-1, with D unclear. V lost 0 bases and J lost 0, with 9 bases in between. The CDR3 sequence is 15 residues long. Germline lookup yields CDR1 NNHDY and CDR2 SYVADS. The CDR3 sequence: CASSDDKNANTEVFF. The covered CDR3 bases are TGTGCCAGCAGTGATGACAAAAATGCAAACACA.

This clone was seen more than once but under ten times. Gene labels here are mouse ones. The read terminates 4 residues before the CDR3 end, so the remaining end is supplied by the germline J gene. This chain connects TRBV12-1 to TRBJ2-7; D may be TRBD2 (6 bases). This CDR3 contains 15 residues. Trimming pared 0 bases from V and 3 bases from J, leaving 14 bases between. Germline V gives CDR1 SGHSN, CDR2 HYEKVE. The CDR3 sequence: CASSLDGWGFYEQYF. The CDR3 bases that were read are TGTGCCAGCTCTCTCGATGGCTGGGGTTTCTAT.

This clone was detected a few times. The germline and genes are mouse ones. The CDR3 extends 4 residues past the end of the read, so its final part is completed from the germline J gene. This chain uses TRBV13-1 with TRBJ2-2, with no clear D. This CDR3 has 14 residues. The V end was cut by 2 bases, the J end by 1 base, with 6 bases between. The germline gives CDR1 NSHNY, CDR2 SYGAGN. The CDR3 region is CASSDRLNTGQLYF. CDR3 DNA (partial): TGTGCCAGCAGTGACAGATTAAACACCGGG.

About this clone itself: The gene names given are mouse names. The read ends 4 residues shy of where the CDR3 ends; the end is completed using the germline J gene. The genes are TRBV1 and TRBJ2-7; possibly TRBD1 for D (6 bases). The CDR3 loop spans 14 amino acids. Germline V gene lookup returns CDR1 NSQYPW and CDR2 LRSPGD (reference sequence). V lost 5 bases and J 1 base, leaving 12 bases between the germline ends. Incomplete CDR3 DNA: TGCACCTGCAGTCTCCGGGACAAATCCTAT. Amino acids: CTCSLRDKSY. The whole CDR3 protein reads CTCSLRDKSYEQYF.

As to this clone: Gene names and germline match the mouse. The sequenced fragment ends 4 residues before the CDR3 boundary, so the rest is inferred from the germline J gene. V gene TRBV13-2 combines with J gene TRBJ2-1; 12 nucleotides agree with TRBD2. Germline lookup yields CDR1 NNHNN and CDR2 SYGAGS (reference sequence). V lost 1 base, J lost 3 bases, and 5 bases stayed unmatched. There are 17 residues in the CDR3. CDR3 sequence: CASGDRDWGAPYAEQFF. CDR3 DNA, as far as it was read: TGTGCCAGCGGTGATCGGGACTGGGGGGCCCCCTATGCT.